This T cell receptor beta chain was retrieved from a study of T cell repertoires in cytomegalovirus infection. For the study at large: Indicated by public TCR beta signatures were CMV infection and matching HLA type. Overall study findings and caveats: Ex vivo, HLA-C-restricted CMV-specific TCR beta clonotypes prevailed over the rest of the response. Pooled public TCR beta family frequency picked out CMV carriers with the relevant HLA.

CDR1 and CDR2 from the germline V gene are SGHNT and YENEEA. Between the trimmed V and J ends, which lost 0 bases and 7 bases, there was a span of 9 bases. The CDR3 runs to 13 residues. MiXCR, applied by TCRdb to the reads, yields one record per CDR3 protein. This sample has roughly 500,000 distinct CDR3 sequences; around a third occur once, and the top ten carry roughly 16%. Concerning this clonotype itself: Antigen specificity is unknown.

This receptor was identified in a human donor in good health (CMV status not recorded). Some clones in this sample may be carry-over from other donors' samples. This sequence joins TRBV11-3 and TRBJ2-5; unclear D gene. The material sequenced was cultured PBMCs, taken from culture after CMV antigen stimulation. The CDR3 region is CASSLEVPGTQYF. CDR3 DNA: TGTGCCAGCAGCTTAGAGGTTCCAGGGACCCAGTACTTC.